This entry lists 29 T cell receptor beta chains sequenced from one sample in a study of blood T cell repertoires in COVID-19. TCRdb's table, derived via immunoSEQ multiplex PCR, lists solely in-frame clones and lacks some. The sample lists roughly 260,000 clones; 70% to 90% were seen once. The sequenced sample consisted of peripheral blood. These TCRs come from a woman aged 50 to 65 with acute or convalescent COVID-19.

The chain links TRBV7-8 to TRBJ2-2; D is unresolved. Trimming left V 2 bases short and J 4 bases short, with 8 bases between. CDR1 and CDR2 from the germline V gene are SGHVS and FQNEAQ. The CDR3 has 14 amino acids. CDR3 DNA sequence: TGTGCCAGCAGCTTACCCACTATCACCGGGGAGCTGTTTTTT. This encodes CASSLPTITGELFF. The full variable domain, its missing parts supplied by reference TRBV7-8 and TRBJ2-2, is GAGVSQSPRYKVAKRGQDVALRCDPISGHVSLFWYQQALGQGPEFLTYFQNEAQLDKSGLPSDRFFAERPEGSVSTLKIQRTQQEDSAVYLCASSLPTITGELFFGEGSRLTVL.

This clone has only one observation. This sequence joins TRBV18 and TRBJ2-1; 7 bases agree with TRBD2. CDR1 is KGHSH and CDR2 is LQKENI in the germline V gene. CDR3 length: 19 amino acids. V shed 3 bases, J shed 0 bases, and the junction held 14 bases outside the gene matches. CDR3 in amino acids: CASSPSGTTHYGSYNEQFF. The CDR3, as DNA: TGTGCCAGCTCACCCTCCGGGACTACCCATTATGGCTCCTACAATGAGCAGTTCTTC.

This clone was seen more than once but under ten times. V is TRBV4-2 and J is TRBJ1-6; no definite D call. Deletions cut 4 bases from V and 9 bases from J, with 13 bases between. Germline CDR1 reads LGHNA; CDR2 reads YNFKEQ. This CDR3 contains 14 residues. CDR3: CASSPPFRGSPLHF. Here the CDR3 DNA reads TGTGCCAGCAGCCCACCTTTTCGGGGTTCACCCCTCCACTTT.

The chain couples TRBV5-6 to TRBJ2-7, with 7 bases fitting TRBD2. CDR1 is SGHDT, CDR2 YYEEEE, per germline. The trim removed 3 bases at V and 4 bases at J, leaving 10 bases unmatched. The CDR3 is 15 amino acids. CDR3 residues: CASSSGTKVGYEQYF. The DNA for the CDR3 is TGTGCCAGCAGCTCCGGGACTAAGGTTGGGTACGAGCAGTACTTC.

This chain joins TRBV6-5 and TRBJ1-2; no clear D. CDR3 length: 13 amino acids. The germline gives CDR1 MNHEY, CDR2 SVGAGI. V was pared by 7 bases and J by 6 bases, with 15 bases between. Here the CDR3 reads CASNVGDLDGYTF. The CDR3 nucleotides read TGTGCCAGCAATGTTGGAGATTTGGATGGCTACACCTTC.

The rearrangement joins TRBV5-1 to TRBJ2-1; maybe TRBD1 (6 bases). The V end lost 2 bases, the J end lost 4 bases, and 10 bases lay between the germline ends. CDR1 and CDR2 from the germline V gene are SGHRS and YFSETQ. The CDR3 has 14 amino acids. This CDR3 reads CASSFQGPYNEQFF. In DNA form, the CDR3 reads TGCGCCAGCAGCTTTCAGGGGCCATACAATGAGCAGTTCTTC. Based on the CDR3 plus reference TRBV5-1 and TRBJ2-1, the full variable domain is KAGVTQTPRYLIKTRGQQVTLSCSPISGHRSVSWYQQTPGQGLQFLFEYFSETQRNKGNFPGRFSGRQFSNSRSEMNVSTLELGDSALYLCASSFQGPYNEQFFGPGTRLTVL.

The DNA of the CDR3 is TGTGCCAGCAGTTACCCGGGACTAGCGGGAGGATACAATGAGCAGTTCTTC. Translation: CASSYPGLAGGYNEQFF. The rearrangement uses TRBV28 and TRBJ2-1; 15 positions match TRBD2. J was trimmed by 4 bases and V by 4 bases; bases with no gene match: 5. CDR1 MDHEN and CDR2 SYDVKM come from the germline V gene. The CDR3 is made up of 17 amino acids. Filled out from reference TRBV28 and TRBJ2-1, the complete variable domain reads DVKVTQSSRYLVKRTGEKVFLECVQDMDHENMFWYRQDPGLGLRLIYFSYDVKMKEKGDIPEGYSVSREKKERFSLILESASTNQTSMYLCASSYPGLAGGYNEQFFGPGTRLTVL.

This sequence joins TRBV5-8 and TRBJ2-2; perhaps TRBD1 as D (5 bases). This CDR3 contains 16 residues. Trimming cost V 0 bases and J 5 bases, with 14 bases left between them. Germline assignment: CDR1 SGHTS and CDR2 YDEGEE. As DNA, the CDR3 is TGTGCCAGCAGCTTGGCCAATCAGGGATGGACCGGGGAGCTGTTTTTT. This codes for CASSLANQGWTGELFF.

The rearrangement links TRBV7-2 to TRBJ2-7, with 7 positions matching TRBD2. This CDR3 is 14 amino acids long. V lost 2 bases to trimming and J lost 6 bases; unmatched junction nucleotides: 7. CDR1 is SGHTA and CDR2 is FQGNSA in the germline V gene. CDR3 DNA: TGTGCCAGCAGCTTAAGCGGGATCGTACCCGAGCAGTACTTC. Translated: CASSLSGIVPEQYF.

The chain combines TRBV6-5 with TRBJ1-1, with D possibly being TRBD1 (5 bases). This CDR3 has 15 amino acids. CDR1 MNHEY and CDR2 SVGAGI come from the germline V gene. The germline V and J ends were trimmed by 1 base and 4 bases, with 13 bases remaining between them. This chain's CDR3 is CASSYFQGGGTEAFF. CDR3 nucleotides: TGTGCCAGCAGTTACTTCCAGGGAGGCGGCACTGAAGCTTTCTTT.

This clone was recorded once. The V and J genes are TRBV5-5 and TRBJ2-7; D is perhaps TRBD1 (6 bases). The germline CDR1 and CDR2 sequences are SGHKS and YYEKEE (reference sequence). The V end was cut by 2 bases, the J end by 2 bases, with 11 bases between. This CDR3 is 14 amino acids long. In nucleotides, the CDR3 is TGTGCCAGCAGCTTATATCGGGACACCTACGAGCAGTACTTC. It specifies CASSLYRDTYEQYF. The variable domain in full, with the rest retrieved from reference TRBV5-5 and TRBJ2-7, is DAGVTQSPTHLIKTRGQQVTLRCSPISGHKSVSWYQQVLGQGPQFIFQYYEKEERGRGNFPDRFSARQFPNYSSELNVNALLLGDSALYLCASSLYRDTYEQYFGPGTRLTVT.

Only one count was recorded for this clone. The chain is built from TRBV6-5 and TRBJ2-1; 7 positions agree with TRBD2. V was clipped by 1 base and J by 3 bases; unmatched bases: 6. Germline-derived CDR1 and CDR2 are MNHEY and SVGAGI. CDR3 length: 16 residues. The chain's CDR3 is CASSYFSGTIYNEQFF. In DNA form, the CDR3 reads TGTGCCAGCAGTTACTTCTCCGGGACTATCTACAATGAGCAGTTCTTC.

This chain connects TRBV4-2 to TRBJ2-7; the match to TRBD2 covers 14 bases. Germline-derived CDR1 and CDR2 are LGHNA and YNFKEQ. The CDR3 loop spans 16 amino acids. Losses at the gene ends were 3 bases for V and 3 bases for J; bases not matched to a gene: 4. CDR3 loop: CASSQPGTSGSYEQYF. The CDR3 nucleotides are TGTGCCAGCAGCCAGCCCGGGACTAGCGGGAGCTACGAGCAGTACTTC.

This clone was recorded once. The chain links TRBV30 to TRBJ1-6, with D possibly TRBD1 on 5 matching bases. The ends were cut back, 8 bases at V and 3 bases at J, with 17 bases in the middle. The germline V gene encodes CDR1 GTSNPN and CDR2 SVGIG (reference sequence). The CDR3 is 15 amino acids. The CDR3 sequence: CAGVKGTCYNSPLHF. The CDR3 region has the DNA TGTGCCGGGGTAAAGGGGACTTGCTATAATTCACCCCTCCACTTT.

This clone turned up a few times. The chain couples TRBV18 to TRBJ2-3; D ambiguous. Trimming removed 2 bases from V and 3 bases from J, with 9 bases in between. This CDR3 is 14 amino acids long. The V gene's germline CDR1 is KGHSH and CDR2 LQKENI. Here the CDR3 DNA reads TGTGCCAGCTCACCAATCTCGCGAACAGATACGCAGTATTTT. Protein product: CASSPISRTDTQYF.

CDR3 loop: CASSSPGQGVFTEAFF. For the CDR3, the DNA is TGTGCCAGCAGCTCACCGGGACAGGGGGTATTTACTGAAGCTTTCTTT. This chain connects TRBV9 to TRBJ1-1, with 11 bases matching TRBD1. The CDR3 runs to 16 residues. Trimming took 4 bases from V and 5 from J; bases not matched to a gene: 10. Germline V CDR1 and CDR2: SGDLS, YYNGEE. The full variable domain, with the rest looked up from reference TRBV9 and TRBJ1-1, is DSGVTQTPKHLITATGQRVTLRCSPRSGDLSVYWYQQSLDQGLQFLIQYYNGEERAKGNILERFSAQQFPDLHSELNLSSLELGDSALYFCASSSPGQGVFTEAFFGQGTRLTVV.

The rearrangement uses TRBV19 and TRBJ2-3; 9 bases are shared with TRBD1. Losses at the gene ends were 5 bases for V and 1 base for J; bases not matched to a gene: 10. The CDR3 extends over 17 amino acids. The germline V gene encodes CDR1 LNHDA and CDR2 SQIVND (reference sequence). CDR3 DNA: TGTGCCAGTAGTCCCTACAGGGGGCAGAGGGGCACAGATACGCAGTATTTT. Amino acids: CASSPYRGQRGTDTQYF.

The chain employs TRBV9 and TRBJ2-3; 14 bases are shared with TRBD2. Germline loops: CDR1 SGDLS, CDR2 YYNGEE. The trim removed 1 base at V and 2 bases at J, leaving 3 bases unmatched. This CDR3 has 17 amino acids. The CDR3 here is CASSVQGLAGATDTQYF. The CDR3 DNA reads TGTGCCAGCAGCGTACAGGGACTAGCGGGAGCCACAGATACGCAGTATTTT.

The CDR3 DNA sequence: TGTGCCACCAGTGACTCGGGGTGGCCCCTCCACTTT. This encodes CATSDSGWPLHF. The gene calls are TRBV24-1 and TRBJ1-6; D not certain. V dropped 4 bases and J dropped 13 bases, with 10 bases sitting between them. Germline-derived CDR1 and CDR2 are KGHDR and SFDVKD. This CDR3 is 12 amino acids long.

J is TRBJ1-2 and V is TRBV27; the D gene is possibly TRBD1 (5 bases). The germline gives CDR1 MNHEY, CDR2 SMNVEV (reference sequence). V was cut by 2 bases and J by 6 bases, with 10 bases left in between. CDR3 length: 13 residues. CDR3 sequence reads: CASSLGAADGYTF. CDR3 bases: TGTGCCAGCAGTTTAGGGGCCGCCGATGGCTACACCTTC.

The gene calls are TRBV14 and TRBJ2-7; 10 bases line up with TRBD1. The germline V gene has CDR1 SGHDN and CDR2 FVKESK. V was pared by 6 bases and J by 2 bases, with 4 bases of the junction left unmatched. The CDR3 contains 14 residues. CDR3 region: CASRGTGETYEQYF. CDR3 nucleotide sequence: TGTGCCAGCAGAGGGACAGGGGAAACCTACGAGCAGTACTTC.

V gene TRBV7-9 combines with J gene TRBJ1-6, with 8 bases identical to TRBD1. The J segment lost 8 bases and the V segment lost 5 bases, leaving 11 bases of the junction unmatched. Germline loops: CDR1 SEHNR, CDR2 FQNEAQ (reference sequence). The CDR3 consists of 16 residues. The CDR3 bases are TGTGCCAGCAGCCCCAGTCGACAGGGGTCGGATTCACCCCTCCACTTT. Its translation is CASSPSRQGSDSPLHF.

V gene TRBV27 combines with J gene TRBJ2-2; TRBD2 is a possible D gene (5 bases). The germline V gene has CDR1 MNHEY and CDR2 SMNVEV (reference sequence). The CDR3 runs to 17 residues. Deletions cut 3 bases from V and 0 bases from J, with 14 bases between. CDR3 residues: CASSLHGRAANTGELFF. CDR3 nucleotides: TGTGCCAGCAGTTTGCACGGCCGAGCGGCGAACACCGGGGAGCTGTTTTTT.

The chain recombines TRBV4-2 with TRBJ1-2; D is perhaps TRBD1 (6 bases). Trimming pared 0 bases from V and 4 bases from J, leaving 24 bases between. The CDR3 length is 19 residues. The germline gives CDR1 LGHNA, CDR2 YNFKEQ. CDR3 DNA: TGTGCCAGCAGCCAAGACCCTCTGGCCCTGACAGGTCGGGGCTATGGCTACACCTTC. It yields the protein CASSQDPLALTGRGYGYTF.

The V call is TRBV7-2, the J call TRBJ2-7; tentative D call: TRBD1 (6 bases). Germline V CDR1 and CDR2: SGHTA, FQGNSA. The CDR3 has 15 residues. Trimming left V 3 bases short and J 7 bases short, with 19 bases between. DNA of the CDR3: TGTGCCAGCAGCTTCGAGACAGGCCCCGGTCGGGAGCAGTACTTC. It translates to CASSFETGPGREQYF.

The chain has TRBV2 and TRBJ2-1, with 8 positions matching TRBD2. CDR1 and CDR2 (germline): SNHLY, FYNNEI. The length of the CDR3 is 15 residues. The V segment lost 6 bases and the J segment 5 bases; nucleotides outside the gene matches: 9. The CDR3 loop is CASRLPGLGDNEQFF. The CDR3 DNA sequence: TGTGCCAGCAGGCTACCGGGACTAGGCGACAATGAGCAGTTCTTC.

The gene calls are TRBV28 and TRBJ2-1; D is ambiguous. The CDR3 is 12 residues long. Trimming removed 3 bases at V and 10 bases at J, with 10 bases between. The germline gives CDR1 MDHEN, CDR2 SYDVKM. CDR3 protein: CASSFSHVEQFF. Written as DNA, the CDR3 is TGTGCCAGCAGTTTCAGTCATGTAGAGCAGTTCTTC.

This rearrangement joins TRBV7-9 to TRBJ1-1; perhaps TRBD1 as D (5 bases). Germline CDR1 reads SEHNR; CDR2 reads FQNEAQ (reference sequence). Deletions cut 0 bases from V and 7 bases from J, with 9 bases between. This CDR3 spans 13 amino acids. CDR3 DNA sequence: TGTGCCAGCAGCTTAGCAGGGGAAGGTGAAGCTTTCTTT. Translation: CASSLAGEGEAFF.

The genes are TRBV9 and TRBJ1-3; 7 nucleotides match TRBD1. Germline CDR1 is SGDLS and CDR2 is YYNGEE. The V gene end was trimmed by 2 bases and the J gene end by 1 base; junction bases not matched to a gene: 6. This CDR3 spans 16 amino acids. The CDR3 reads CASSVADRASGNTIYF. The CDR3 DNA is TGTGCCAGCAGCGTCGCCGACAGGGCTTCTGGAAACACCATATATTTT.